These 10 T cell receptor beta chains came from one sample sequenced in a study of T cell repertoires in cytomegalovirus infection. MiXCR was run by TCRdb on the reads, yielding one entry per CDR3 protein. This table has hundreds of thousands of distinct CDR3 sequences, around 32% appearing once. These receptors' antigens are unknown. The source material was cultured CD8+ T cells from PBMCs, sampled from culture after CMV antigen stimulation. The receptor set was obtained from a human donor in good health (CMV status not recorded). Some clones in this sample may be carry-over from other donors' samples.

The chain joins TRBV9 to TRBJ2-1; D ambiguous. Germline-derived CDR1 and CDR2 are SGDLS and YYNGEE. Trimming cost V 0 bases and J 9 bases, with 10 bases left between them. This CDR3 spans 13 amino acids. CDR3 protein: CASSVGAESEQFF. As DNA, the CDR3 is TGTGCCAGCAGCGTAGGGGCAGAAAGTGAGCAGTTCTTC.

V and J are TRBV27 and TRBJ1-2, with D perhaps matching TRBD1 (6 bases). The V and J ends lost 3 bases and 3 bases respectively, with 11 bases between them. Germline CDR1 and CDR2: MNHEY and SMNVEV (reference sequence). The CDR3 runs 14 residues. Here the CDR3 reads CASSFRGAYYGYTF. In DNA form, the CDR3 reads TGTGCCAGCAGTTTTCGGGGGGCATACTATGGCTACACCTTC.

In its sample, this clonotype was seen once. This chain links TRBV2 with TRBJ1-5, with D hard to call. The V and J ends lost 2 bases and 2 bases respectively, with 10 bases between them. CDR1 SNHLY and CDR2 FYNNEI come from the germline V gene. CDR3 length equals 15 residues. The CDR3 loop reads CASSEFRQGNQPQHF. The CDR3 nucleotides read TGTGCCAGCAGTGAATTTCGGCAGGGCAATCAGCCCCAGCATTTT.

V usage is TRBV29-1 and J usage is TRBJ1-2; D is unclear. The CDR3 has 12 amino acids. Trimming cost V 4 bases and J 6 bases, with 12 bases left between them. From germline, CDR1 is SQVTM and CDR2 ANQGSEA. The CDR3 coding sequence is TGCAGCGTTGGGCTGACCAATGATGGCTACACCTTC. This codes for CSVGLTNDGYTF.

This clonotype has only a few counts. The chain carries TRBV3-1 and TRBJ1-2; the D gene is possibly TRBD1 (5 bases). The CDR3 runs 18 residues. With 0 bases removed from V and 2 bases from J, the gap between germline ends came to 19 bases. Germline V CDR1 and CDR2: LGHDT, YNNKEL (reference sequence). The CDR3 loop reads CASSQEVGRRSTNYGYTF. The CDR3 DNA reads TGTGCCAGCAGCCAAGAAGTGGGGCGGAGATCCACAAACTATGGCTACACCTTC.

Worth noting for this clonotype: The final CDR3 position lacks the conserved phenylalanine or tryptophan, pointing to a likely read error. CDR3 in amino acids: CATSRADRSSYNSPLHL. The CDR3 coding sequence is TGTGCCACCAGCAGAGCCGACAGAAGCTCCTATAATTCACCCCTCCACTTG. The rearrangement links TRBV15 to TRBJ1-6; tentative D call: TRBD1 (5 bases). From germline, CDR1 is LNHNV and CDR2 YYDKDF (reference sequence). The germline V and J ends were trimmed by 1 base and 0 bases, with 10 bases remaining between them. CDR3 length equals 17 residues.

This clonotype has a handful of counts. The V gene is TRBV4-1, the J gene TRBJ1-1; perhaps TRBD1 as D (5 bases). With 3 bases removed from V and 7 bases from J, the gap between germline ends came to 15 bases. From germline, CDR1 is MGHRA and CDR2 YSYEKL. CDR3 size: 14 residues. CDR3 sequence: CASSHPMAGVEAFF. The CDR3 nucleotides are TGCGCCAGCAGCCACCCAATGGCGGGGGTTGAAGCTTTCTTT.

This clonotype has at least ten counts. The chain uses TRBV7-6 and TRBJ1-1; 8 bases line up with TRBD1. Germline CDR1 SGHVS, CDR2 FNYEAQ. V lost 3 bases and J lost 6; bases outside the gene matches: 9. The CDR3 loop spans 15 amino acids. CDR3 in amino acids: CASSFSGGAAAEAFF. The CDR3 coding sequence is TGTGCCAGCAGCTTCTCAGGGGGCGCGGCGGCTGAAGCTTTCTTT.

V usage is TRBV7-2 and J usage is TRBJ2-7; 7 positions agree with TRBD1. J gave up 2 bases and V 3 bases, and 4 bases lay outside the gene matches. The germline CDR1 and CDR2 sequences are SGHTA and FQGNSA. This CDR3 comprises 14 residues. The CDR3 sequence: CASSFGTAPYEQYV. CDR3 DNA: TGTGCCAGCAGCTTTGGGACAGCCCCCTACGAGCAGTACGTC.

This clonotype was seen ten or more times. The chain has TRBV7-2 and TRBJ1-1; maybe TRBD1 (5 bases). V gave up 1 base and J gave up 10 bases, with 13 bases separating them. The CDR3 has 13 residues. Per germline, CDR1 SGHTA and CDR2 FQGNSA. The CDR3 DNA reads TGTGCCAGCAGCTTAGGAGGGGCTGGACTAGCTTTCTTT. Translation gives CASSLGGAGLAFF.